A selection of T cell receptor beta chains follows, all from one sample in a study of Ad26.COV2.S vaccination and SARS-CoV-2 variants. Only in-frame clones appear in the TCRdb table, and some are missing; sequencing was by immunoSEQ multiplex PCR. Among under 150,000 clones, roughly 89% were seen once, and the ten largest hold 5%. The sequencing here drew on peripheral blood, taken after recovery from COVID-19. Receptors originate from a human donor who had recovered from COVID-19. CDR3s include the opening cysteine and the closing phenylalanine or tryptophan. D genes are given only for firm matches. Where a row states a size, it is once, few, many or the class of an expanded clone; other rows omit it.

v_call: TRBV11-2; d_call: .; cdr3_length: 16; j_call: TRBJ2-3; clone_size: .; cdr3_aa: CASRVGYLARTDTQYF; cdr3_nt: TGTGCCAGCAGGGTTGGGTATCTAGCTCGCACAGATACGCAGTATTTT
v_call: TRBV29-1; d_call: TRBD2; cdr3_length: 16; j_call: TRBJ2-5; clone_size: .; cdr3_aa: CSVEDPTSGGKETQYF; cdr3_nt: TGCAGCGTTGAAGACCCGACTAGCGGGGGGAAAGAGACCCAGTACTTC
v_call: TRBV28; d_call: TRBD1; cdr3_length: 15; j_call: TRBJ1-4; clone_size: .; cdr3_aa: CASSSSGQGSEKLFF; cdr3_nt: TGTGCCAGCAGTTCCTCGGGACAGGGATCTGAAAAACTGTTTTTT
v_call: TRBV6-2/TRBV6-3; d_call: .; cdr3_length: 15; j_call: TRBJ1-2; clone_size: .; cdr3_aa: CASSYISGRDYGYTF; cdr3_nt: TGTGCCAGCAGTTACATCTCAGGACGGGACTATGGCTACACCTTC
v_call: TRBV28; d_call: TRBD2; cdr3_length: 20; j_call: TRBJ2-1; clone_size: .; cdr3_aa: CASSPLLLSGGPSSYNEQFF; cdr3_nt: TGTGCCAGCAGTCCCCTTTTACTTAGCGGGGGACCAAGCTCCTACAATGAGCAGTTCTTC
v_call: TRBV19; d_call: .; cdr3_length: 15; j_call: TRBJ1-3; clone_size: .; cdr3_aa: CASRDRTGSGNTIYF; cdr3_nt: TGTGCCAGTAGGGATAGAACAGGGTCTGGAAACACCATATATTTT
v_call: TRBV21-1; d_call: .; cdr3_length: 17; j_call: TRBJ1-4; clone_size: .; cdr3_aa: CASSKGKTKQANEKLFF; cdr3_nt: TGTGCCAGCAGCAAAGGGAAGACCAAGCAGGCTAATGAAAAACTGTTTTTT
v_call: TRBV28; d_call: .; cdr3_length: 11; j_call: TRBJ2-7; clone_size: .; cdr3_aa: CASSSSYEQYF; cdr3_nt: TGTGCCAGCAGCTCCTCCTACGAGCAGTACTTC
v_call: TRBV7-9; d_call: TRBD1; cdr3_length: 13; j_call: TRBJ1-2; clone_size: .; cdr3_aa: CASSQGQGYGYTF; cdr3_nt: TGTGCCAGCAGCCAGGGACAGGGGTATGGCTACACCTTC
v_call: TRBV2; d_call: .; cdr3_length: 14; j_call: TRBJ2-6; clone_size: once; cdr3_aa: CASKRVAGANVLTF; cdr3_nt: TGTGCCAGCAAGAGGGTTGCTGGGGCCAACGTCCTGACTTTC
v_call: TRBV6-2/TRBV6-3; d_call: .; cdr3_length: 14; j_call: TRBJ2-7; clone_size: .; cdr3_aa: CASSYAGPSYEQYF; cdr3_nt: TGTGCCAGCAGTTACGCGGGCCCCTCCTACGAGCAGTACTTC
v_call: TRBV7-9; d_call: .; cdr3_length: 11; j_call: TRBJ1-1; clone_size: .; cdr3_aa: CASTRAAEAFF; cdr3_nt: TGTGCCAGCACCCGGGCGGCTGAAGCTTTCTTT
v_call: TRBV3-1/TRBV3-2; d_call: TRBD1; cdr3_length: 14; j_call: TRBJ1-1; clone_size: once; cdr3_aa: CASSHLTGDTEAFF; cdr3_nt: TGTGCCAGCAGCCACCTCACAGGGGACACTGAAGCTTTCTTT
v_call: TRBV7-6; d_call: .; cdr3_length: 14; j_call: TRBJ1-2; clone_size: .; cdr3_aa: CASSLAGVGGGYTF; cdr3_nt: TGTGCCAGCAGCTTAGCGGGGGTTGGAGGTGGCTACACCTTC
v_call: TRBV5-6; d_call: .; cdr3_length: 15; j_call: TRBJ1-1; clone_size: once; cdr3_aa: CASSLEVGENTEAFF; cdr3_nt: TGTGCCAGCAGCTTGGAGGTAGGAGAGAACACTGAAGCTTTCTTT
v_call: TRBV11-2; d_call: .; cdr3_length: 18; j_call: TRBJ2-4; clone_size: .; cdr3_aa: CASRGLTVGSLAKNIQYF; cdr3_nt: TGTGCCAGCAGGGGTCTGACAGTGGGATCCCTGGCCAAAAACATTCAGTACTTC
v_call: TRBV15; d_call: .; cdr3_length: 16; j_call: TRBJ1-5; clone_size: .; cdr3_aa: CATSRVGVYGNQPQHF; cdr3_nt: TGTGCCACCAGCAGAGTAGGGGTTTATGGCAATCAGCCCCAGCATTTT
v_call: TRBV28; d_call: .; cdr3_length: 16; j_call: TRBJ2-6; clone_size: .; cdr3_aa: CASSSPTDSGANVLTF; cdr3_nt: TGTGCCAGCAGTTCCCCCACCGACTCTGGGGCCAACGTCCTGACTTTC
v_call: TRBV15; d_call: .; cdr3_length: 16; j_call: TRBJ2-7; clone_size: .; cdr3_aa: CATSRDKTGLRGEQYF; cdr3_nt: TGTGCCACCAGCAGAGATAAGACTGGCCTACGGGGCGAGCAGTACTTC
v_call: TRBV20-1; d_call: .; cdr3_length: 11; j_call: TRBJ2-1; clone_size: once; cdr3_aa: CSASGYNEQFF; cdr3_nt: TGCAGTGCTAGTGGGTACAATGAGCAGTTCTTC
v_call: TRBV4-3; d_call: .; cdr3_length: 15; j_call: TRBJ1-1; clone_size: .; cdr3_aa: CASSQELGLPTEAFF; cdr3_nt: TGCGCCAGCAGCCAAGAATTGGGCCTCCCCACTGAAGCTTTCTTT
v_call: TRBV9; d_call: TRBD1; cdr3_length: 16; j_call: TRBJ1-3; clone_size: .; cdr3_aa: CASSAQTGGIGNTIYF; cdr3_nt: TGTGCCAGCAGCGCACAGACAGGGGGAATTGGAAACACCATATATTTT
v_call: TRBV6-1; d_call: .; cdr3_length: 15; j_call: TRBJ1-5; clone_size: few; cdr3_aa: CASSEWKGGNQPQHF; cdr3_nt: TGTGCCAGCAGTGAATGGAAGGGTGGGAATCAGCCCCAGCATTTT
v_call: TRBV20-1; d_call: TRBD1; cdr3_length: 15; j_call: TRBJ2-4; clone_size: once; cdr3_aa: CSASVRDRAENIQYF; cdr3_nt: TGCAGTGCTAGTGTTCGGGACAGGGCAGAGAACATTCAGTACTTC
v_call: TRBV2; d_call: TRBD1; cdr3_length: 16; j_call: TRBJ1-3; clone_size: .; cdr3_aa: CASSEESGGTGNTIYF; cdr3_nt: TGTGCCAGCAGTGAAGAGTCAGGGGGAACGGGAAACACCATATATTTT